Below, 13 T cell receptor beta chains from the same sample are listed, as sequenced in a study of T cell repertoires in cytomegalovirus infection. TCRdb reprocessed the reads with MiXCR, giving one entry per CDR3 protein. The sample contains some 800,000 distinct CDR3 sequences, about 33% of which appear only once. These receptors are not linked to any known antigen. Sequencing was performed on cultured CD8+ T cells from PBMCs, taken from culture after CMV antigen stimulation. These receptors all stem from a human donor in good health (CMV status not recorded). Some clones in this sample may be carry-over from other donors' samples.

In this sample, this clonotype turned up a few times. The chain is built from TRBV14 and TRBJ2-3; a possible D gene is TRBD2 (5 bases). Germline values: CDR1 SGHDN, CDR2 FVKESK. Trimming shortened V by 4 bases and J by 2 bases, and 10 bases separated the two germline ends. This CDR3 contains 14 residues. CDR3 sequence (DNA): TGTGCCAGCAGCCCCGGGGTTTTCACAGATACGCAGTATTTT. Translated, it gives CASSPGVFTDTQYF.

This clonotype appeared a few times. The V gene is TRBV6-1, the J gene TRBJ1-5, with 8 bases aligning to TRBD1. This CDR3 has 14 residues. Trimming removed 1 base from V and 6 bases from J; junction bases left unmatched: 2. Germline lookup yields CDR1 MNHNS and CDR2 SASEGT. The CDR3 bases are TGTGCCAGCAGTGAAGACAGGGGGATTCAGCCCCAGCATTTT. Its translation is CASSEDRGIQPQHF.

The chain has TRBV5-6 and TRBJ1-5, with a possible D match to TRBD1 (6 bases). V lost 6 bases and J lost 7, with 17 bases in between. The CDR3 extends over 14 amino acids. Per the germline V gene, CDR1 is SGHDT and CDR2 is YYEEEE. CDR3 sequence (DNA): TGTGCCAGCACTTCCAGGGGCGCAGGGCAGCCCCAGCATTTT. It translates to CASTSRGAGQPQHF.

This clonotype has just a few counts. This chain joins TRBV27 and TRBJ1-1; TRBD1 might be the D (6 bases). Germline assignment: CDR1 MNHEY and CDR2 SMNVEV (reference sequence). The CDR3 runs to 16 residues. V was trimmed by 5 bases and J by 4 bases, leaving 20 bases between them. The CDR3 nucleotides are TGTGCCAGCAGTCCTTACAGGGACCGCCGGAGCACTGAAGCTTTCTTT. Encoded protein: CASSPYRDRRSTEAFF.

The chain combines TRBV27 with TRBJ2-7; D is unclear. This CDR3 has 13 residues. Germline V lookup: CDR1 MNHEY, CDR2 SMNVEV (reference sequence). The ends were cut back, 3 bases at V and 6 bases at J, with 12 bases in the middle. The CDR3 sequence is CASSFQRNGEQYF. DNA of the CDR3: TGTGCCAGCAGTTTTCAAAGGAACGGCGAGCAGTACTTC.

The chain uses TRBV6-2 or TRBV6-3 and TRBJ1-5, with D uncertain. V lost 0 bases and J 3 bases, leaving 9 bases between the germline ends. There are 15 residues in the CDR3. Looked up from germline, CDR1 is MNHEY and CDR2 is SVGEGT. The CDR3 sequence is CASSYSETVNQPQHF. The CDR3 DNA reads TGTGCCAGCAGTTACTCTGAAACGGTCAATCAGCCCCAGCATTTT.

V and J are TRBV11-2 and TRBJ2-7; the D gene is possibly TRBD2 (5 bases). The CDR3 has 15 residues. Germline assignment: CDR1 SGHAT and CDR2 FQNNGV. V gave up 1 base and J gave up 0 bases, with 10 bases separating them. This CDR3 is CASSLGGGYSYEQYV. The DNA of the CDR3 is TGTGCCAGCAGCTTAGGAGGCGGGTACTCCTACGAGCAGTACGTC.

This clonotype was seen a few times. The V gene is TRBV6-6, the J gene TRBJ1-5, with TRBD1 identical over 9 bases. The CDR3 has 15 residues. The V gene end was trimmed by 5 bases and the J gene end by 4 bases; junction bases not matched to a gene: 6. Germline CDR1 is MNHNY and CDR2 is SVGAGI (reference sequence). The CDR3 nucleotides are TGTGCCAGCAGTCAGGACAGGGGCTTAAATCAGCCCCAGCATTTT. Protein sequence: CASSQDRGLNQPQHF.

This clonotype has only a few counts. The J gene is TRBJ2-1, the V gene TRBV27; no reliable D call. V lost 6 bases to trimming and J lost 4 bases, with 10 bases between them. The CDR3 contains 13 residues. CDR1 is MNHEY and CDR2 is SMNVEV in the germline V gene (reference sequence). CDR3 amino acids: CASRPQQYNEQFF. The CDR3, as DNA: TGTGCCAGCAGACCACAGCAATACAATGAGCAGTTCTTC.

The CDR3 DNA reads as TGCAGTGCTAGAGATTTTCGAGGACTAGCGACAGATACGCAGTATTTT. It codes for CSARDFRGLATDTQYF. This chain links TRBV20-1 with TRBJ2-3; the match to TRBD2 covers 9 bases. Trimming took 0 bases from V and 3 from J; bases not matched to a gene: 7. Germline CDR1 DFQATT, CDR2 SNEGSKA (reference sequence). The CDR3 runs 16 residues.

This sequence joins TRBV27 and TRBJ2-1; 9 nucleotides align to TRBD1. This CDR3 has 15 amino acids. Unmatched junction bases numbered 7, after V lost 2 bases and J lost 8 bases. CDR1 and CDR2 (germline): MNHEY, SMNVEV (reference sequence). CDR3 in amino acids: CASSLRQGVGDEQFF. CDR3 in DNA: TGTGCCAGCAGTTTAAGACAGGGGGTTGGGGATGAGCAGTTCTTC.

J is TRBJ1-4 and V is TRBV27; D not certain. The germline V gene encodes CDR1 MNHEY and CDR2 SMNVEV (reference sequence). CDR3 length: 12 amino acids. The V end was cut by 5 bases, the J end by 10 bases, with 11 bases between. The CDR3 reads CASSAPGGKLFF. As DNA, the CDR3 is TGTGCCAGCAGTGCGCCTGGAGGAAAACTGTTTTTT.

At least ten counts were recorded for this clonotype. This rearrangement joins TRBV12-3 or TRBV12-4 to TRBJ2-5, with D possibly TRBD1 on 6 matching bases. The CDR3 consists of 15 residues. With 3 bases removed from V and 5 bases from J, the gap between germline ends came to 16 bases. Here the CDR3 reads CASSFSRGRVETQYF. In nucleotides, the CDR3 is TGTGCCAGCAGTTTTAGCAGGGGTCGTGTGGAGACCCAGTACTTC.